Below, 10 T cell receptor beta chains from the same sample are listed, as sequenced in a study of blood T cells in healthy people across ages. A second PCR of about 6 to 12 cycles used a sample-barcoded 5' primer and a J-beta primer mix. MiXCR was run by TCRdb on the 5' RACE reads, yielding one entry per CDR3 protein. Counted here are 1.5 million to 2 million distinct CDR3 sequences, about 30% occurring once; the ten biggest clones make up less than 9.5%. The material sequenced was blood. The receptors stem from a woman aged 30 to 39 in good health.

Of note for this clonotype: A clone one base away is much larger, so this may be a read error. This chain joins TRBV7-2 and TRBJ2-7, with D uncertain. The end of the DNA is better explained by TRBJ2-5, so the J call may be wrong. Germline V CDR1 and CDR2: SGHTA, FQGNSA. The CDR3 runs to 14 residues. In nucleotides, the CDR3 is TGTGCCGGCAGCTTAGCCACGGGTATACAGACCCAGTACTTC. The encoded protein is CAGSLATGIQTQYF.

This clonotype was seen once. This sequence joins TRBV11-2 and TRBJ1-2; TRBD1 might be the D (5 bases). The V gene lost 5 bases and the J gene lost 8 bases, with 12 bases spanning the gap. In germline, CDR1 is SGHAT, CDR2 FQNNGV. CDR3 size: 12 residues. The CDR3 DNA sequence: TGTGCCAGCAGCACCCCCGGGGGGGGCTACACCTTC. Protein product: CASSTPGGGYTF.

This clonotype was recorded a few times. The chain recombines TRBV28 with TRBJ2-5, with 11 bases matching TRBD2. CDR1 and CDR2 (germline): MDHEN, SYDVKM. The CDR3 sequence is 16 residues long. The J segment lost 7 bases and the V segment lost 8 bases, leaving 15 bases of the junction unmatched. CDR3 sequence reads: CASSYLSGRGEVTQYF. The CDR3 DNA reads as TGTGCCAGCTCCTACCTTAGCGGGAGGGGGGAAGTGACCCAGTACTTC.

This clonotype has a count of ten or more. This chain joins TRBV29-1 and TRBJ2-5, with D possibly matching TRBD1 (5 bases). Trimming pared 0 bases from V and 2 bases from J, leaving 7 bases between. The CDR3 length is 13 residues. The germline V gene encodes CDR1 SQVTM and CDR2 ANQGSEA. The CDR3 DNA reads TGCAGCGTTGAAGATCCAGGGCAAGAGACCCAGTACTTC. Encoded protein: CSVEDPGQETQYF.

This clonotype occurred many times. This chain uses TRBV4-1 with TRBJ2-7; D not resolved. Germline V gives CDR1 MGHRA, CDR2 YSYEKL. CDR3 length: 13 amino acids. Trimming removed 1 base from V and 4 bases from J, with 8 bases in between. The CDR3 DNA follows: TGCGCCAGCAGCCAAGGTCACAGTTACGAGCAGTACTTC. It encodes CASSQGHSYEQYF.

This clonotype has at least ten counts. The chain links TRBV20-1 to TRBJ2-1; 8 bases agree with TRBD1. After removal of 6 bases from V and 5 bases from J, the junction contained 15 bases not matched to a gene. Per the germline V gene, CDR1 is DFQATT and CDR2 is SNEGSKA (reference sequence). The CDR3 spans 16 residues. The CDR3 loop reads CSALGQGAGFNNEQFF. The CDR3 nucleotides read TGCAGTGCCTTGGGCCAGGGGGCGGGGTTTAACAATGAGCAGTTCTTC.

V usage is TRBV10-3 and J usage is TRBJ2-7; the D gene is possibly TRBD2 (5 bases). Germline lookup yields CDR1 ENHRY and CDR2 SYGVKD. The CDR3 is made up of 13 amino acids. V was trimmed by 8 bases and J by 3 bases, leaving 14 bases between them. The CDR3 bases are TGTGCCATCTCTGATAGCGCCCACTACGAGCAGTACTTC. Translating it yields CAISDSAHYEQYF.

This clonotype was picked up a small number of times. A read error may account for a junction end that differs from germline. The gene calls are TRBV18 and TRBJ2-7, with D hard to call. The CDR3 is made up of 15 amino acids. CDR1 and CDR2 from the germline V gene are KGHSH and LQKENI. The CDR3 reads CACSSSQDSSYEQYF. CDR3 sequence (DNA): TGTGCCTGCTCATCGAGTCAGGATAGCTCCTACGAGCAGTACTTC.

V usage is TRBV30 and J usage is TRBJ2-6; tentatively, D is TRBD2 (5 bases). From germline, CDR1 is GTSNPN and CDR2 SVGIG (reference sequence). This CDR3 is built from 16 residues. Trimming left V 6 bases short and J 0 bases short, with 15 bases between. The CDR3 nucleotides are TGTGCCTGTTCTACCACTAGGAGCTCTGGGGCCAACGTCCTGACTTTC. Translated: CACSTTRSSGANVLTF.

In this sample, this clonotype turned up many times. The chain carries TRBV7-2 and TRBJ2-1; D is unresolved. The V gene's germline CDR1 is SGHTA and CDR2 FQGNSA. CDR3 size: 13 residues. Deletions cut 1 base from V and 8 bases from J, with 9 bases between. The CDR3 loop reads CASSLDLGHEQFF. CDR3 in DNA: TGTGCCAGCAGCTTAGATTTGGGTCATGAGCAGTTCTTC.